This is a list of T cell receptor beta chains from one sample in a study of cytomegalovirus exposure and HLA in healthy donors. The protocol was immunoSEQ multiplex PCR, while the TCRdb copy is restricted to in-frame clones and leaves out a portion. The table includes around 200,000 clones, 70% to 80% detected once. Sequenced: PBMCs. These TCRs come from a man aged 30-40 years in good health and CMV-seronegative. CDR3s include the opening cysteine and the closing phenylalanine or tryptophan. Each record gives: J gene, clone size, V gene, D gene, CDR3 protein, CDR3 DNA. The D gene is left open where the match is weak. Clone size is given for some rows only: seen once, a few or many times, or a class if the clone is expanded.

j_gene: TRBJ1-3
abundance: .
v_gene: TRBV15
d_gene: .
CDR3aa: CATSRGQHHSGNTIYF
CDR3nt: TGTGCCACCAGCAGAGGACAGCATCACTCTGGAAACACCATATATTTT

j_gene: TRBJ2-5
abundance: .
v_gene: TRBV5-1
d_gene: TRBD2
CDR3aa: CASSLRGGRAGGGETQYF
CDR3nt: TGCGCCAGCAGCCTACGGGGGGGACGTGCGGGAGGCGGAGAGACCCAGTACTTC

j_gene: TRBJ2-7
abundance: .
v_gene: TRBV27
d_gene: TRBD1
CDR3aa: CASSPGTGIYEQYF
CDR3nt: TGTGCCAGCAGCCCCGGGACAGGAATTTACGAGCAGTACTTC

j_gene: TRBJ2-1
abundance: .
v_gene: TRBV10-1
d_gene: .
CDR3aa: CASSEWRGSYNEQFF
CDR3nt: TGCGCCAGCAGTGAATGGCGGGGTTCCTACAATGAGCAGTTCTTC

j_gene: TRBJ2-5
abundance: few
v_gene: TRBV5-1
d_gene: TRBD2
CDR3aa: CASSLARPSGSLQETQYF
CDR3nt: TGCGCCAGCAGCTTGGCCAGGCCTAGCGGGTCCCTCCAAGAGACCCAGTACTTC

j_gene: TRBJ2-7
abundance: .
v_gene: TRBV6-5
d_gene: TRBD1
CDR3aa: CASRGQGVGEQYF
CDR3nt: TGTGCCAGCAGGGGACAGGGGGTGGGCGAGCAGTACTTC

j_gene: TRBJ2-3
abundance: few
v_gene: TRBV18
d_gene: .
CDR3aa: CASSWSGVTDTQYF
CDR3nt: TGTGCCAGCTCATGGTCGGGAGTTACGGATACGCAGTATTTT

j_gene: TRBJ2-7
abundance: .
v_gene: TRBV14
d_gene: TRBD2
CDR3aa: CASSQPTSGRAYEQYF
CDR3nt: TGTGCCAGCAGCCAACCTACTAGCGGGAGGGCCTACGAGCAGTACTTC

j_gene: TRBJ1-4
abundance: .
v_gene: TRBV7-9
d_gene: .
CDR3aa: CASSPRATNEKLFF
CDR3nt: TGTGCCAGCAGCCCTCGGGCAACTAATGAAAAACTGTTTTTT

j_gene: TRBJ1-3
abundance: .
v_gene: TRBV28
d_gene: TRBD1
CDR3aa: CASSLLDRAGNTIYF
CDR3nt: TGTGCCAGCAGTTTACTTGACAGGGCTGGAAACACCATATATTTT

j_gene: TRBJ2-5
abundance: .
v_gene: TRBV7-7
d_gene: TRBD1
CDR3aa: CASSLVGQAETQYF
CDR3nt: TGTGCCAGCAGCTTAGTGGGACAGGCGGAGACCCAGTACTTC

j_gene: TRBJ1-2
abundance: few
v_gene: TRBV28
d_gene: TRBD1
CDR3aa: CASSFRGRYGYTF
CDR3nt: TGTGCCAGCAGCTTCAGGGGGCGCTATGGCTACACCTTC

j_gene: TRBJ2-1
abundance: once
v_gene: TRBV19
d_gene: .
CDR3aa: CASSIIGGRPNSYNEQFF
CDR3nt: TGTGCCAGTAGTATAATAGGGGGTCGGCCGAACTCCTACAATGAGCAGTTCTTC

j_gene: TRBJ1-1
abundance: .
v_gene: TRBV7-9
d_gene: .
CDR3aa: CASSLELGRSEAFF
CDR3nt: TGTGCCAGCAGCTTAGAACTTGGGAGATCTGAAGCTTTCTTT

j_gene: TRBJ2-1
abundance: few
v_gene: TRBV5-1
d_gene: .
CDR3aa: CASSAGQNNEQFF
CDR3nt: TGCGCCAGCAGCGCGGGACAGAACAATGAGCAGTTCTTC

j_gene: TRBJ2-3
abundance: .
v_gene: TRBV30
d_gene: TRBD2
CDR3aa: CAWSVSGGGGTQYF
CDR3nt: TGTGCCTGGAGTGTATCTGGCGGGGGGGGTACGCAGTATTTT

j_gene: TRBJ1-1
abundance: few
v_gene: TRBV5-1
d_gene: TRBD1
CDR3aa: CASSTGTGGNTEAFF
CDR3nt: TGCGCCAGCAGTACCGGGACAGGGGGGAACACTGAAGCTTTCTTT

j_gene: TRBJ1-5
abundance: once
v_gene: TRBV13
d_gene: TRBD1
CDR3aa: CASSSGTGGQPQHF
CDR3nt: TGTGCCAGCAGCTCCGGAACAGGGGGCCAGCCCCAGCATTTT

j_gene: TRBJ2-3
abundance: few
v_gene: TRBV9
d_gene: .
CDR3aa: CASSVGWESDTQYF
CDR3nt: TGTGCCAGCAGCGTAGGTTGGGAGTCAGATACGCAGTATTTT

j_gene: TRBJ2-7
abundance: .
v_gene: TRBV9
d_gene: TRBD1
CDR3aa: CASSAQTGGAYEQYF
CDR3nt: TGTGCCAGCAGCGCCCAGACAGGGGGCGCGTACGAGCAGTACTTC

j_gene: TRBJ2-3
abundance: .
v_gene: TRBV27
d_gene: TRBD2
CDR3aa: CASSQLAGGSTDTQYF
CDR3nt: TGTGCCAGCAGCCAGCTCGCGGGAGGGAGCACAGATACGCAGTATTTT

j_gene: TRBJ2-5
abundance: .
v_gene: TRBV4-2
d_gene: TRBD2
CDR3aa: CASSQVLAGDRPPETQYF
CDR3nt: TGTGCCAGCAGCCAGGTGCTAGCGGGAGATAGGCCCCCCGAGACCCAGTACTTC

j_gene: TRBJ2-3
abundance: .
v_gene: TRBV10-2
d_gene: .
CDR3aa: CASSQSTDTQYF
CDR3nt: TGCGCCAGCAGCCAGTCCACAGATACGCAGTATTTT

j_gene: TRBJ2-7
abundance: .
v_gene: TRBV10-3
d_gene: .
CDR3aa: CAISESTVSYEQYF
CDR3nt: TGTGCCATCAGTGAATCGACAGTCTCCTACGAGCAGTACTTC

j_gene: TRBJ2-2
abundance: .
v_gene: TRBV28
d_gene: .
CDR3aa: CASRTPTGELFF
CDR3nt: TGTGCCAGCAGAACACCTACCGGGGAGCTGTTTTTT

j_gene: TRBJ2-1
abundance: .
v_gene: TRBV27
d_gene: .
CDR3aa: CASRKDYSSYNEQFF
CDR3nt: TGTGCCAGCCGAAAAGACTATAGCTCCTACAATGAGCAGTTCTTC

j_gene: TRBJ1-6
abundance: .
v_gene: TRBV6-5
d_gene: .
CDR3aa: CASSYDTTHTNSPLHF
CDR3nt: TGTGCCAGCAGTTACGACACGACCCATACCAATTCACCCCTCCACTTT

j_gene: TRBJ2-7
abundance: .
v_gene: TRBV7-3
d_gene: .
CDR3aa: CASSPTHRAFEQYF
CDR3nt: TGTGCCAGCAGCCCGACCCACAGGGCTTTCGAGCAGTACTTC

j_gene: TRBJ1-2
abundance: .
v_gene: TRBV6-7
d_gene: TRBD1
CDR3aa: CASSYWTGTDYGYTF
CDR3nt: TGTGCCAGCAGTTACTGGACAGGGACGGACTATGGCTACACCTTC

j_gene: TRBJ2-3
abundance: once
v_gene: TRBV27
d_gene: TRBD1
CDR3aa: CASSLQGAWTQYF
CDR3nt: TGTGCCAGCAGTCTCCAGGGGGCGTGGACGCAGTATTTT

j_gene: TRBJ2-7
abundance: once
v_gene: TRBV13
d_gene: .
CDR3aa: CASSAPGSSYEQYF
CDR3nt: TGTGCCAGCAGCGCCCCCGGGAGCTCCTACGAGCAGTACTTC

j_gene: TRBJ2-7
abundance: .
v_gene: TRBV19
d_gene: TRBD2
CDR3aa: CASSPTSGSFEQYF
CDR3nt: TGTGCCAGTAGTCCTACTAGCGGGAGCTTCGAGCAGTACTTC

j_gene: TRBJ2-5
abundance: .
v_gene: TRBV5-1
d_gene: .
CDR3aa: CASFNPLGAKTQYF
CDR3nt: TGCGCCAGCTTCAACCCTCTGGGGGCAAAGACCCAGTACTTC

j_gene: TRBJ2-4
abundance: once
v_gene: TRBV5-1
d_gene: TRBD2
CDR3aa: CASSVGTSGDQAKNIQYF
CDR3nt: TGCGCCAGCAGCGTCGGGACTAGCGGGGACCAAGCCAAAAACATTCAGTACTTC

j_gene: TRBJ2-1
abundance: once
v_gene: TRBV19
d_gene: .
CDR3aa: CASSIPLSSYNEQFF
CDR3nt: TGTGCCAGTAGTATTCCCCTCAGCTCCTACAATGAGCAGTTCTTC